This T cell receptor beta chain is drawn from a study of T cells after yellow fever vaccination. General study findings and limits: CD4 and CD8 compartments shared a small share of clonotypes, likely from convergent recombination. Re-detected after boosting: most primary clones, approximately 97% of CD4 and roughly 90% of CD8.

This clonotype occurred many times. The antigen is undetermined. The CDR3 is 13 amino acids. CDR1 and CDR2 (germline): GTSNPN, SVGIG (reference sequence). Trimming took 4 bases from V and 7 from J; bases not matched to a gene: 7. 5'RACE template switching produced TCR cDNA carrying a universal primer site and UMIs. MiXCR, run by TCRdb on the 5' RACE reads, gives a single entry per CDR3 protein. The repertoire has about 240,000 distinct CDR3 sequences, about 3.7% of them found once; the top ten carry about a fifth. The rearrangement uses TRBV30 and TRBJ2-3, with 8 bases matching TRBD2. This clonotype was sampled from a man aged 18 to 30 who received the YFV17D yellow fever vaccine. Specimen: PBMCs, collected 15 days after the yellow fever booster vaccination. The chain's CDR3 is CAWMSREGYTQYF. The DNA for the CDR3 is TGTGCCTGGATGAGCCGGGAGGGATATACGCAGTATTTT. Using reference TRBV30 and TRBJ2-3 for the parts outside the CDR3, the full variable domain is SQTIHQWPATLVQPVGSPLSLECTVEGTSNPNLYWYRQAAGRGLQLLFYSVGIGQISSEVPQNLSASRPQDRQFILSSKKLLLSDSGFYLCAWMSREGYTQYFGPGTRLTVL.